This section outlines one T cell receptor beta chain sequence together with its context. The antigen it recognizes is unknown. Per-nucleotide qualities are absent, and no much larger clonotype sits a single base away. Genomic DNA was extracted from sorted cells with the QIAGEN DNeasy Blood and Tissue Kit for TCRbeta CDR3 sequencing. High-throughput TCRbeta CDR3 sequencing, which included PCR amplification with bias correction and internal controls, was done commercially through immunoSEQ. Processing in the source paper ran as follows. Unique productive TCRbeta sequences were defined by CDR3 nucleotide sequence when primers matched and otherwise by CDR3 amino acid sequence together with Vbeta and Jbeta genes. A sequence counted as donor-reactive if, in CFSE-low cells, the sequence had a frequency of at least 0.01% and was expanded at least 5-fold compared with unstimulated cells. Repertoire divergence was quantified by Jensen-Shannon divergence calculated from the top 100 TCRbeta sequences ranked by frequency. For samples with multiple sequencing runs, sorting error was corrected separately for each run before the runs were pooled. The immuneACCESS repertoire file appears here via TCRdb, limited to in-frame rearrangements. These files lack a portion of the clones; in checked studies, under half of the deficit traces to unresolved V genes, and the cause of the others is not known. V, J and clone size derive from that table, while D and trimming were established from the DNA sequence. The table for this sample lists around 5,600 clones; around 91% of them were counted only once. The top ten clonotypes cover 3% to 4.5% of the sample.

The sample belongs to a study of Tregs in tolerant kidney transplant recipients (dated by TCRdb to about 2019). Notes on the research overall: The transplants used related donors along with nonmyeloablative bone marrow transplantation, and in the human trials mixed chimerism was transient. For 16 days, sorted recipient Tregs were cultured with IL-2 and irradiated activated donor B cells, with a restimulation on day 11. Once the B cell culture was finished, the cells were sorted into two populations: CD4+CD8-CD25+CD127- and CD4+CD8-4-1BB+CD40L-. Activated donor B cells were produced over around 10 days on irradiated CD40L-expressing 3T3 cells in the presence of cyclosporin A and IL-4. Additional Treg samples were obtained from an approximately 3-day mixed lymphocyte reaction with belatacept, in some cases followed by an approximately 5-day donor restimulation, before recipient CD4+CD25+CD127- cells were sorted. During sorting of primary belatacept mixed lymphocyte reaction cultures, recipient cells were distinguished from donor cells with antibodies. The study applied TCRbeta sequencing to find donor-specific regulatory T cells before combined kidney and bone marrow transplantation and then followed those same cells after transplant. What the authors observed across the whole study: The most biologically relevant and donor-specific TCRbeta repertoire appeared to be identified by expanding Tregs with activated donor B cells. In tolerant patients, the expansion of donor-specific Tregs was greater than global Treg expansion, suggesting that the expansion was antigen-driven rather than nonspecific. Because the PCR primers were changed over time for some patients, nucleotide-level comparison could not be performed across the samples from those patients. Biological reproducibility was not examined directly, but technical replication error appeared to be minimal. Because the study included only a small number of patients, the results must be confirmed in larger populations and under other immunosuppression protocols.

This sample's time point label indicates: blood sample drawn before combined kidney and bone marrow transplant. Several combined kidney and bone marrow transplant recipients from the ITN036ST trial were included as patients, and samples were available only from these trial subjects. Healthy control blood was processed to PBMCs with a Ficoll density gradient and then cryopreserved, whereas patient PBMCs were collected both before and after transplant. The source was Tregs from blood cultured with allogeneic cells, collected before the transplant. The TCR sequence derives from a human patient who received a combined kidney and bone marrow transplant.

The CDR3 amino acid sequence is: CASSYSSNQPQHF. The base sequence is TGTGCCAGCAGTTACTCGTCGAATCAGCCCCAGCATTTT. The chain is assembled from TRBV6-5 and TRBJ1-5; a confident D gene designation cannot be given. CDR1 and CDR2, per the germline V gene, are MNHEY and SVGAGI. The CDR3 spans 13 residues, from the cysteine through the phenylalanine. Only the CDR3 portion is preserved as DNA: 39 bases, with reading frame beginning at the first base. The junction carries 4 bases between V and J, which are trimmed by 0 bases and 4 bases respectively.